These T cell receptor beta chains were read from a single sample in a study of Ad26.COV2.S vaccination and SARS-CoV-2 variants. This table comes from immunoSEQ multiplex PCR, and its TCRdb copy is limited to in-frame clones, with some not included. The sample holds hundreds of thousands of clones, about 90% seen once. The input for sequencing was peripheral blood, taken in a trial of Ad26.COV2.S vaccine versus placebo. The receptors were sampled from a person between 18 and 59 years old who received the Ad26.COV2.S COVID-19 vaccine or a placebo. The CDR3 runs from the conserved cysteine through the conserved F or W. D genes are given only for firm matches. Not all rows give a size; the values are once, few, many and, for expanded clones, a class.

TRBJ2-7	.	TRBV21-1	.	TGTGCCAGCAGCAGCCCCAATTACGAGCAGTACTTC	CASSSPNYEQYF
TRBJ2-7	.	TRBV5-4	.	TGTGCCAGCAGCTCTATGCCCTCCGGGACACCGTCCTACGAGCAGTACTTC	CASSSMPSGTPSYEQYF
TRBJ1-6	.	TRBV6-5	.	TGTGCCAGCAGCCCGGGGACAACGGTCCATTCACCCCTCCACTTT	CASSPGTTVHSPLHF
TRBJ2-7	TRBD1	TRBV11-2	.	TGTGCCAGCAGCTCCACCGGGACAGGGGGCGGCGAGCAGTACTTC	CASSSTGTGGGEQYF
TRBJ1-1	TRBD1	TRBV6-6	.	TGTGCCAGCAGTCTCTCGGGACAGGGTCGAAGTGAAGCTTTCTTT	CASSLSGQGRSEAFF
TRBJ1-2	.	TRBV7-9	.	TGTGCCAGCAGCACAGACAGCCTTTATGGCTACACCTTC	CASSTDSLYGYTF
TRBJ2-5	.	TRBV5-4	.	TGTGCCAGCAGCTTGAAGAAGGGGTTGGGAGAGACCCAGTACTTC	CASSLKKGLGETQYF
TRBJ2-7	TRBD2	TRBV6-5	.	TGTGCCAGCAGTTACTCGCTAGCGGGCGGCTACGAGCAGTACTTC	CASSYSLAGGYEQYF
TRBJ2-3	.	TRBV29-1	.	TGCAGCGTTGGCCTTCTAGAAGCAGATACGCAGTATTTT	CSVGLLEADTQYF
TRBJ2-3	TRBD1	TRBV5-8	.	TGTGCCAGCAGCGGATCCCGGGACAGGGTGGCGCAGTATTTT	CASSGSRDRVAQYF
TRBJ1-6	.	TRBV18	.	TGTGCCAGCTCACCCGGGATCATGAATTCACCCCTCCACTTT	CASSPGIMNSPLHF
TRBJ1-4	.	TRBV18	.	TGTGCCAGCTCACCACCGATGCGGGAGAATGAAAAACTGTTTTTT	CASSPPMRENEKLFF
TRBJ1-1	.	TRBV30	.	TGTGCCTGGACTCGAAGAAGTAGGGCGGTAGGCACTGAAGCTTTCTTT	CAWTRRSRAVGTEAFF
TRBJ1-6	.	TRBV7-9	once	TGTGCCAGCAGCTCACCCGGGACATCGGTTAATTCACCCCTCCACTTT	CASSSPGTSVNSPLHF
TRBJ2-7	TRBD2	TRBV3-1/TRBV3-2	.	TGTGCCAGCAGCCCCACTAGCGCATCCCTCTACGAGCAGTACTTC	CASSPTSASLYEQYF
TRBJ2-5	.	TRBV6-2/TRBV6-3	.	TGTGCCAGCAGTTACCGGGAGACCCAGTACTTC	CASSYRETQYF
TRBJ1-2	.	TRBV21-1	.	TGTGCCAGCAGCAAAGACCCCTCGGGGGCACATGGCTACACCTTC	CASSKDPSGAHGYTF
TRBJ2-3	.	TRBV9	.	TGTGCCAGCAGCGTAGCTGGCAACGCCGGGGGCCTCACAGATACGCAGTATTTT	CASSVAGNAGGLTDTQYF
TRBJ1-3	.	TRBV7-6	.	TGTGCCAGCAGCCGCAGGAGTAGCTCTGGAAACACCATATATTTT	CASSRRSSSGNTIYF
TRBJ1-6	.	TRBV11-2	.	TGTGCCAGCAGCTTAGATGGCCGAGATTCACCCCTCCACTTT	CASSLDGRDSPLHF
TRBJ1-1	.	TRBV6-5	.	TGTGCCAGCAGCCGAGGGGGGGGTCTTGACACTGAAGCTTTCTTT	CASSRGGGLDTEAFF
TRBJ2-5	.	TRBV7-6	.	TGTGCCAGCAGTCTCCTAAGGGGGACTCCCCAAGAGACCCAGTACTTC	CASSLLRGTPQETQYF
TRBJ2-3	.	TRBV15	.	TGTGCCACCAGCAGAGATCTGGGGTCGGGTCTCACAGATACGCAGTATTTT	CATSRDLGSGLTDTQYF
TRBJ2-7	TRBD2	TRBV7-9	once	TGTGCCAGCAGCTTCGGACTAGCGGAGTACGAGCAGTACTTC	CASSFGLAEYEQYF
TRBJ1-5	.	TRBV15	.	TGTGCCACCAGCAGAGGTACAGGGACGAAGAATCAGCCCCAGCATTTT	CATSRGTGTKNQPQHF
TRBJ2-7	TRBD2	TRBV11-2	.	TGTGCCAGCAGCCATAGCGGACTAGCGTTCTCCTACGAGCAGTACTTC	CASSHSGLAFSYEQYF
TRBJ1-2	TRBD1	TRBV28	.	TGTGCCAGCACCCTACAGGGGAGGAACTATGGCTACACCTTC	CASTLQGRNYGYTF
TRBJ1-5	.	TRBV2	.	TGTGCCAGCAACCCGTTCACAGGTCAGCCCCAGCATTTT	CASNPFTGQPQHF
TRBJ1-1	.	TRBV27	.	TGTGCCAGCAGTTTAGGGAGGCGGGTTCACACTGAAGCTTTCTTT	CASSLGRRVHTEAFF
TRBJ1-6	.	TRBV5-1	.	TGCGCCAGCAGCCCGAGGACAGTGAGCTCCTATAATTCACCCCTCCACTTT	CASSPRTVSSYNSPLHF
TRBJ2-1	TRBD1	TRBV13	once	TGTGCCAGCAGCTTCACCGACAGGGGAAATGAGCAGTTCTTC	CASSFTDRGNEQFF
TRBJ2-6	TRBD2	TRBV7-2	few	TGTGCCAGCAGCTTAAATGTATGGGCGGGGGACTCTGGGGCCAACGTCCTGACTTTC	CASSLNVWAGDSGANVLTF
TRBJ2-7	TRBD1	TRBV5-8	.	TGTGCCAGCAGAAGGGGGCGTCGTAGCTCCTACGAGCAGTACTTC	CASRRGRRSSYEQYF